Below are 6 T cell receptor beta chains sequenced from a single sample in a study of blood T cell repertoires in COVID-19. TCRdb's table, derived via immunoSEQ multiplex PCR, lists solely in-frame clones and lacks some. This table holds 350,000 to 450,000 clones, around 84% found once. Input material: peripheral blood. The receptors were gathered from a woman between 18 and 30 years old with acute or convalescent COVID-19.

The rearrangement joins TRBV10-1 to TRBJ1-4, with 8 bases fitting TRBD1. J lost 8 bases, V lost 5 bases, and 7 bases had no gene match. The CDR3 covers 14 residues. CDR1 is WNHNN and CDR2 is SYGVQD in the germline V gene (reference sequence). CDR3 amino acids: CASSSGQVGEKLFF. The DNA of the CDR3 is TGCGCCAGCAGTTCGGGACAGGTCGGGGAAAAACTGTTTTTT.

As regards this clone: The sample contains more than one DNA sequence encoding this CDR3. The V and J genes are TRBV20-1 and TRBJ2-7; D is unclear. Trimming removed 6 bases from V and 4 bases from J, with 10 bases in between. CDR1 DFQATT and CDR2 SNEGSKA come from the germline V gene (reference sequence). The CDR3 runs 11 residues. CDR3 in amino acids: CSARGGYEQYF. The DNA for the CDR3 is TGCAGTGCCCGAGGTGGGTACGAGCAGTACTTC.

The gene calls are TRBV6-6 and TRBJ2-5, with 9 bases that match TRBD1. The CDR3 totals 15 residues. V shed 0 bases, J shed 5 bases, and the junction held 4 bases outside the gene matches. Germline-derived CDR1 and CDR2 are MNHNY and SVGAGI (reference sequence). The CDR3 loop is CASSYSNRGLETQYF. The CDR3 region has the DNA TGTGCCAGCAGTTACTCTAACAGGGGGCTTGAGACCCAGTACTTC.

The chain couples TRBV27 to TRBJ2-5, with unresolved D. The CDR3 covers 12 residues. CDR1 is MNHEY, CDR2 SMNVEV, per germline (reference sequence). Between the trimmed V and J ends, which lost 3 bases and 4 bases, there was a span of 6 bases. CDR3 protein: CASSFPGETQYF. In DNA, the CDR3 is TGTGCCAGCAGTTTTCCCGGAGAGACCCAGTACTTC.

The genes are TRBV9 and TRBJ2-1; no clear D gene. Germline CDR1 reads SGDLS; CDR2 reads YYNGEE. The CDR3 covers 14 residues. Trimming shortened V by 6 bases and J by 0 bases, and 10 bases separated the two germline ends. This chain's CDR3 is CASTKQHSYNEQFF. The CDR3, as DNA: TGTGCCAGCACCAAACAGCACTCCTACAATGAGCAGTTCTTC.

Details on this clone: Other DNA variants within this sample encode the same CDR3. CDR3 DNA sequence: TGTGCCAGTAGTATAGGCACAGGGGCTGGAAACACCATATATTTT. This codes for CASSIGTGAGNTIYF. The V call is TRBV19, the J call TRBJ1-3, with 7 bases fitting TRBD1. Trimming removed 1 base from V and 2 bases from J; junction bases left unmatched: 2. Germline assignment: CDR1 LNHDA and CDR2 SQIVND (reference sequence). There are 15 residues in the CDR3.